These 10 T cell receptor beta chains came from one sample sequenced in a study of identifying expanded T cells in peripheral blood. Sequenced by immunoSEQ multiplex PCR; TCRdb stores in-frame clones only, minus some. The sample shows about 94,000 clones, 88% of them seen only once. Source material: blood. The receptors here all came from a person aged 18 to 70 in good health.

A single count supports this clone. The CDR3 DNA is TGTGCCAGCAGCCCGGGACAGGGGGGGACTGAAGCTTTCTTT. Its protein product is CASSPGQGGTEAFF. V is TRBV5-6 and J is TRBJ1-1; 11 bases line up with TRBD1. This CDR3 contains 14 residues. CDR1 SGHDT and CDR2 YYEEEE come from the germline V gene. The trim removed 4 bases at V and 5 bases at J, leaving 4 bases unmatched.

The rearrangement uses TRBV7-6 and TRBJ2-7; D remains ambiguous. Germline V gene lookup returns CDR1 SGHVS and CDR2 FNYEAQ. Trimming took 5 bases from V and 3 from J, leaving 14 bases between them. The CDR3 runs to 14 residues. The CDR3 DNA follows: TGTGCCAGCAGCCTGACTCATACCGGCTACGAGCAGTACTTC. Its translation is CASSLTHTGYEQYF.

J is TRBJ1-5 and V is TRBV5-6; D unresolved. Germline V CDR1 and CDR2: SGHDT, YYEEEE. The V and J ends lost 2 bases and 7 bases respectively, with 13 bases between them. The CDR3 has 14 amino acids. The CDR3 loop is CASSLMGGWQPQHF. Here the CDR3 DNA reads TGTGCCAGCAGCTTAATGGGCGGGTGGCAGCCCCAGCATTTT.

The genes are TRBV7-2 and TRBJ1-3; D may be TRBD1 (6 bases). V was trimmed by 0 bases and J by 2 bases, leaving 14 bases between them. The CDR3 is 17 amino acids. The germline gives CDR1 SGHTA, CDR2 FQGNSA. Here the CDR3 DNA reads TGTGCCAGCAGCTTAGCCGTTGGGGGGGCGGCTGGAAACACCATATATTTT. It encodes CASSLAVGGAAGNTIYF.

This chain uses TRBV30 with TRBJ1-3; tentatively, D is TRBD1 (5 bases). This CDR3 comprises 13 residues. Germline V lookup: CDR1 GTSNPN, CDR2 SVGIG (reference sequence). V gave up 2 bases and J gave up 2 bases, with 7 bases separating them. The CDR3, as DNA: TGTGCCTGGAGTAGGACAACTGGAAACACCATATATTTT. It encodes CAWSRTTGNTIYF. Full variable domain (rest looked up from reference TRBV30 and TRBJ1-3): SQTIHQWPATLVQPVGSPLSLECTVEGTSNPNLYWYRQAAGRGLQLLFYSVGIGQISSEVPQNLSASRPQDRQFILSSKKLLLSDSGFYLCAWSRTTGNTIYFGEGSWLTVV.

The chain uses TRBV6-5 and TRBJ1-2, with 9 bases that match TRBD1. V was clipped by 1 base and J by 5 bases; unmatched bases: 5. The CDR3 is 15 residues long. Germline values: CDR1 MNHEY, CDR2 SVGAGI. CDR3 bases: TGTGCCAGCAGTTACTTGGACAGGGGTCGGTATGGCTACACCTTC. Amino acid sequence: CASSYLDRGRYGYTF.

This clone was detected only once. The gene calls are TRBV6-1 and TRBJ2-7; TRBD2 matches at 13 bases. The J segment lost 1 base and the V segment lost 0 bases, leaving 9 bases of the junction unmatched. The CDR3 consists of 19 residues. Per germline, CDR1 MNHNS and CDR2 SASEGT. The CDR3 reads CASSEAGTSGIRASYEQYF. CDR3 DNA: TGTGCCAGCAGTGAAGCGGGGACTAGCGGGATTCGGGCTTCCTACGAGCAGTACTTC.

This clone has a single count. This chain links TRBV9 with TRBJ2-5; 8 nucleotides line up with TRBD2. The CDR3 consists of 17 residues. Germline lookup yields CDR1 SGDLS and CDR2 YYNGEE. Unmatched junction bases numbered 15, after V lost 4 bases and J lost 4 bases. CDR3 loop: CASSPPMYGGVGETQYF. In DNA, the CDR3 is TGTGCCAGCAGCCCTCCCATGTACGGGGGGGTAGGAGAGACCCAGTACTTC.

V and J are TRBV11-3 and TRBJ1-1; D gene unclear. Germline loops: CDR1 SGHNT, CDR2 YENEEA. The V end lost 2 bases, the J end lost 1 base, and 5 bases lay between the germline ends. The CDR3 runs 13 residues. CDR3 residues: CASSLRPNTEAFF. CDR3 nucleotide sequence: TGTGCCAGCAGCTTACGTCCGAACACTGAAGCTTTCTTT.

The genes are TRBV19 and TRBJ1-2; unclear D gene. CDR1 is LNHDA and CDR2 is SQIVND in the germline V gene (reference sequence). CDR3 length equals 15 residues. Trimming removed 7 bases at V and 0 bases at J, with 15 bases between. CDR3 residues: CASIPLVGSNYGYTF. The CDR3 DNA reads as TGTGCCAGTATTCCACTTGTAGGGTCTAACTATGGCTACACCTTC.